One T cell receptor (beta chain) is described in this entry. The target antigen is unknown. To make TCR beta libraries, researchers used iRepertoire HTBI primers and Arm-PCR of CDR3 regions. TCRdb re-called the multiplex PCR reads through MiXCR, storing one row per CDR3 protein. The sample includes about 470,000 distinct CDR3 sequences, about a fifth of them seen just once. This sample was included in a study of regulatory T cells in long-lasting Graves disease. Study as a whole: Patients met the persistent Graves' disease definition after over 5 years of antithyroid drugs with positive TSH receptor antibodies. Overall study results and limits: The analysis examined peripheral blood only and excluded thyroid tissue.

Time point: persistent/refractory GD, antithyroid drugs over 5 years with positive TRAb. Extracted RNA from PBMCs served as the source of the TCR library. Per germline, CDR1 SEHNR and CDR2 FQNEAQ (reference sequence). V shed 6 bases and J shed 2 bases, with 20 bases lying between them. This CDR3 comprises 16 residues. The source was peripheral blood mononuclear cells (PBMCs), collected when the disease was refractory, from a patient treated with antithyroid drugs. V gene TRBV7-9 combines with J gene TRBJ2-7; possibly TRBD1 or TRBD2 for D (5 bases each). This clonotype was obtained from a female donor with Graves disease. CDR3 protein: CASSGDAPPGPYEQYF. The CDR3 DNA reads TGTGCCAGCAGTGGGGACGCTCCCCCCGGTCCCTACGAGCAGTACTTC.